The source of this TCR beta chain is a study of vaccination effects on CD4 cells after COVID-19 (dated by TCRdb to between 2021 and 2023). About the full investigation: Post-vaccine samples across the study were collected a median of 72 days after the second dose, with a range of 14 to 241. Altogether, around ten COVID-19 convalescent patients and a few SARS-CoV-2-naive healthy vaccine recipients made up the full study. The study compared SARS-CoV-2 spike-specific CD4+ TCR repertoires before and after mRNA vaccination in COVID-19 convalescent patients and infection-naive vaccine recipients. In the study, cultures from other donors were sequenced using the Oncomine TCR Beta short-read assay on an Illumina iSeq 100. Findings and caveats that apply to the study as a whole: Among healthy vaccine recipients, nearly all vaccine-induced clones were SARS-CoV-2 mono-reactive, and only 1 of 255 was cross-reactive with common cold coronaviruses. Marked clonal contraction was observed in both infection-induced and vaccine-induced clones at late post-vaccination timepoints, consistent with waning T cell responses. The study was limited by a small number of convalescent patients, and early post-infection timepoints were lacking.

The CDR1 and CDR2 encoded by the germline V gene are SQVTM and ANQGSEA. Spanning cysteine to phenylalanine, the CDR3 consists of 14 amino acids. Only the CDR3 DNA is retained, 42 bases long and in frame from the first base. V is cut by 4 bases and J by 0 bases, and the space between the germline ends is 12 bases. In the ViraFEST assay, PBMC were stimulated with viral peptide pools, and TCR sequencing was then used to find antigen-specific CD4+ T cell clonotypes based on their expansion. After approximately eleven days of culture, CD4+ T cells were isolated with the EasySep CD4+ T cell isolation kit. Each participant got two doses of an mRNA SARS-CoV-2 vaccine, either BNT162b2 or mRNA-1273. Negative nucleocapsid antibody results before and after vaccination confirmed that the healthy vaccine recipients had no prior SARS-CoV-2 infection. Roughly 2.1 million PBMC per well were cultured in IMDM with roughly 5% human AB serum, 9 to 10 IU/ml IL-2 and gentamicin, plus 10 ug/ml peptides. Half of the culture medium was replaced with fresh IL-2-containing medium on days 3 and 7. Unless noted otherwise, every peptide stimulation condition was cultured in triplicate wells. PBMC were separated from whole blood using Ficoll-Paque Plus gradient centrifugation and were then either cryopreserved at -140C or used fresh. The spike proteins of SARS-CoV-2 and of the common cold coronaviruses HCoV-NL63, HCoV-OC43 and HCoV-229E were spanned by overlapping peptide pools. The QIAamp micro DNA kit was used to extract genomic DNA from the cultured CD4+ T cells.

Concerning this clone itself: Its cognate antigen has yet to be identified. Base qualities were left out, and no much larger clone turns up one base away.

The library was prepared using the immunoSEQ multiplex PCR assay. TCR beta CDR3 sequencing was performed on DNA from the cultured, isolated CD4+ T cells. Regarding the original processing steps: Non-productive TCR sequences were removed, reads were trimmed to the CDR3 region, and CDR3s of at least 7 amino acids were retained. Antigen-specific clonotypes were identified with the MANAFEST web app by comparing expansion in peptide wells against reference cultures. Positive clones required FDR<0.05 expansion versus reference and all other wells, odds ratio above 5, and frequency above 0.1% in two replicate wells. Cross-reactive clonotypes were defined as significantly expanded in SARS-CoV-2 spike wells and in at least one common cold coronavirus spike condition. Using the stringdist R package, CDR3 similarity was measured by Levenshtein distance, and unrooted trees were constructed with ape in R 3.6.1. TCRdb mirrors the immuneACCESS table, restricted to in-frame sequences. Some clones are absent from its copies; in checked studies, under half trace to an unresolved V gene, and the reason for the others is unknown. The D gene and trimming were derived from the DNA, and the V and J assignments and clone size from that table. The sample records some 30,000 clones, roughly four fifths of which are singletons. The leading ten clones occupy about 15% of the sample.

The sequence came from a human donor who received a COVID-19 vaccine. The sequencing used CD4+ T cells from PBMCs cultured with HCoV-229E spike peptides, collected after COVID-19 vaccination. Interpreted using the paper, the cell subset or site label stands for: HCoV-229E spike overlapping peptide pool stimulation. The V and J genes are TRBV29-1 and TRBJ1-1; 5 matching bases give a weak D call of TRBD1. The CDR3 loop reads CSVVLLTVNTEAFF. The DNA sequence is given as TGCAGCGTTGTCCTCCTGACAGTGAACACTGAAGCTTTCTTT.